This T cell receptor (beta chain) was captured by sequencing in a study of blood T cell repertoires in COVID-19. Study information: The analysed material was cDNA or gDNA that came from T cells, B-cell-depleted T cells, or PBMCs.

In the original analysis: Estimates of nucleated cell counts were drawn from the amplification of reference gene primers. Sequenced by immunoSEQ multiplex PCR; TCRdb stores in-frame clones only, minus some. V and J calls and clone size follow that table, whereas D and trimming were derived from the DNA. The sample carries about 230,000 clones, 85% to 90% recorded once. Germline CDR1 reads MNHEY; CDR2 reads SVGAGI. Unmatched junction bases numbered 10, after V lost 6 bases and J lost 3 bases. The CDR3 loop spans 15 amino acids. Those enrolled, adults aged roughly 18 to 100 years, came from around 25 US areas.

The chain has TRBV6-5 and TRBJ1-2; 7 bases agree with TRBD1. This clonotype was obtained from a young man who had recovered from COVID-19. Sequencing was performed on PBMCs or T cells enriched from blood (not recorded which). The CDR3 sequence: CASRFIGDRDYGYTF. Written as DNA, the CDR3 is TGTGCCAGCAGATTTATTGGGGACAGAGACTATGGCTACACCTTC.